This TCR beta chain was observed in a study of cytomegalovirus exposure and HLA in healthy donors. The V gene end was trimmed by 3 bases and the J gene end by 2 bases; junction bases not matched to a gene: 6. This CDR3 has 17 amino acids. The germline gives CDR1 MNHEY, CDR2 SMNVEV (reference sequence). Both 60 Vbeta primers and 13 Jbeta primers went into the PCR. Data came from immunoSEQ multiplex PCR; TCRdb stores just in-frame clones and leaves some out. The sample holds about 77,000 clones, around three quarters seen once. The source is a man aged 35-49 years in good health and CMV-seronegative. Sequencing used PBMCs. The V call is TRBV27, the J call TRBJ2-3, with 12 bases aligning to TRBD2. The DNA for the CDR3 is TGTGCCAGCAGTTTCCTGGGACTAGCGGGTGCCACAGATACGCAGTATTTT. Protein: CASSFLGLAGATDTQYF.